The clone carrying this T cell receptor beta chain has a count of ten or more. Antigen unknown. This CDR3 is 13 amino acids long. J lost 5 bases, V lost 5 bases, and 6 bases had no gene match. Germline loops: CDR1 SGHTA, CDR2 FQGNSA. The sample comes from a study of regulatory T cells in long-lasting Graves disease. Study findings and constraints: TCR diversity was lower in persistent Graves' patients (versus newly diagnosed ones).

Through Arm-PCR of CDR3 regions and iRepertoire HTBI primers, TCR beta libraries were built. TCRdb ran MiXCR on the multiplex PCR reads and lists one entry per CDR3 protein. This table holds 450,000 or so distinct CDR3 sequences, 22% found once. As to time point: persistent/refractory GD, antithyroid drugs over 5 years with positive TRAb. From PBMCs, RNA was extracted and then used to make the TCR library. The sample in question was peripheral blood mononuclear cells (PBMCs), obtained when the disease was refractory, from a patient treated with antithyroid drugs. This chain connects TRBV7-2 to TRBJ2-7; TRBD1 aligns across 7 bases. The sequence was obtained from a female donor with Graves disease. The CDR3 is CASSPRDRDEQYF. The CDR3 nucleotides are TGTGCCAGCAGCCCCCGAGACAGGGACGAGCAGTACTTC.